This T cell receptor beta chain was identified during a study of blood T cell repertoires in COVID-19. The overall study: COVID-19 samples collected from the United States, Italy and Spain covered acute and convalescent phases. In each case, the material was cDNA or gDNA derived from T cells, B-cell-depleted T cells, or PBMCs.

The CDR3 consists of 15 residues. V lost 2 bases and J 0 bases, leaving 9 bases between the germline ends. The V gene's germline CDR1 is SGDLS and CDR2 YYNGEE. Libraries were prepared by immunoSEQ multiplex PCR; TCRdb keeps only in-frame clonotypes and omits some of them. The sample has some 150,000 clones; approximately 84% are singletons. Comment on this clone: Within the sample, other DNA sequences also encode this same CDR3.

The TCR was taken from a human donor with acute or convalescent COVID-19. The donor label of this sample is uncertain. J is TRBJ1-3 and V is TRBV9, with a tentative D call TRBD1 (6 bases). The specimen sequenced was peripheral blood. CDR3 sequence reads: CASSVGQSSGNTIYF. In DNA, the CDR3 is TGTGCCAGCAGCGTCGGACAGAGCTCTGGAAACACCATATATTTT.